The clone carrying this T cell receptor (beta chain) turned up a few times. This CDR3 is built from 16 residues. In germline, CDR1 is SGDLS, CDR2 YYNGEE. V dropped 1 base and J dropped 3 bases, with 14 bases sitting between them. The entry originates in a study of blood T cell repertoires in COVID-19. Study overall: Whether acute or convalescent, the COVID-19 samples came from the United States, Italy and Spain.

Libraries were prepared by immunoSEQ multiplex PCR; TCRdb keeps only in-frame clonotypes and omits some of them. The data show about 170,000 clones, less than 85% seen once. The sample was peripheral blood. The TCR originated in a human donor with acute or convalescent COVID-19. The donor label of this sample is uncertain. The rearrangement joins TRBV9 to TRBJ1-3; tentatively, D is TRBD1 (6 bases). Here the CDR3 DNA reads TGTGCCAGCAGCGTATCCCCGACAGGATATGGAAACACCATATATTTT. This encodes CASSVSPTGYGNTIYF.